These T cell receptor beta chains were read from a single sample in a study of identical twins. TCRdb reprocessed the 5' RACE reads with MiXCR, giving one entry per CDR3 protein. The sample consists of a few hundred thousand distinct CDR3 sequences, about 9% of them appearing once. Sequencing input: naive T cells sorted from blood. These receptors came from a woman aged 45-60 years in good health. The CDR3 runs from the conserved cysteine through the conserved F or W. The order of the fields is clone size, V gene, CDR3 protein. Clone size is shown for a subset of rows, as once, few, many or a class of expanded clone.

abundance: few
v_gene: TRBV3-1
CDR3aa: CASSPRPDRVSGYTF

abundance: few
v_gene: TRBV9
CDR3aa: CASSTGPGLNQPQHF

abundance: many
v_gene: TRBV4-1
CDR3aa: CASSHLTIRQGAWELFF

abundance: NA
v_gene: TRBV10-3
CDR3aa: CAISESSGREGVIPNF

abundance: few
v_gene: TRBV20-1
CDR3aa: CSARPGQGGNQPQHF

abundance: few
v_gene: TRBV24-1
CDR3aa: CATSDSLFFGRGPSSYNEQFF

abundance: NA
v_gene: TRBV6-5
CDR3aa: CASSYGTSGVSTDTQYF

abundance: few
v_gene: TRBV6-1
CDR3aa: CASSDGTGVGQPQHF

abundance: NA
v_gene: TRBV20-1
CDR3aa: CSARGTGNTEAFF

abundance: few
v_gene: TRBV3-1
CDR3aa: CASSQDSEVLAGRETQYF

abundance: NA
v_gene: TRBV5-1
CDR3aa: CASSWWGASTDTQYF

abundance: few
v_gene: TRBV5-1
CDR3aa: CASSGTGGMNTEAFF

abundance: NA
v_gene: TRBV12-3/TRBV12-4
CDR3aa: CASRLTGGASYEQYF

abundance: many
v_gene: TRBV27
CDR3aa: CASILAGNYNEQFF

abundance: many
v_gene: TRBV12-3/TRBV12-4
CDR3aa: CASSLGDTQYF

abundance: NA
v_gene: TRBV10-3
CDR3aa: CAISEEMLAGVDEQFF

abundance: many
v_gene: TRBV5-1
CDR3aa: CASSYNLAGSDTGELFF

abundance: NA
v_gene: TRBV20-1
CDR3aa: CSARKRVTGELFF

abundance: many
v_gene: TRBV29-1
CDR3aa: CSVTGGGNEKLFF

abundance: few
v_gene: TRBV3-1
CDR3aa: CASRQRLDTDTQYF

abundance: many
v_gene: TRBV29-1
CDR3aa: CSVGQGGDTQYF

abundance: NA
v_gene: TRBV20-1
CDR3aa: CSARGTSLQGVYNEQFF

abundance: NA
v_gene: TRBV3-1
CDR3aa: CASSQRDPLLGETQYF

abundance: NA
v_gene: TRBV5-6
CDR3aa: CASSQGQPGSPLHF

abundance: few
v_gene: TRBV5-1
CDR3aa: CASSLAPGIDEQYF

abundance: many
v_gene: TRBV7-9
CDR3aa: CASSSSTSSYEQYF

abundance: NA
v_gene: TRBV11-2
CDR3aa: CASSQVVGSYNSPLHF

abundance: few
v_gene: TRBV7-9
CDR3aa: CASSLPGQGAFEQFF

abundance: few
v_gene: TRBV27
CDR3aa: CASSPGTSVYEQYF

abundance: few
v_gene: TRBV29-1
CDR3aa: CSVGLGRTYEQYF

abundance: NA
v_gene: TRBV6-4
CDR3aa: CASSFRGASTYNEQFF

abundance: few
v_gene: TRBV5-1
CDR3aa: CASSLGPSGMNEQFF

abundance: many
v_gene: TRBV7-2
CDR3aa: CASSPGTSGRRGGVNEQFF

abundance: many
v_gene: TRBV12-3/TRBV12-4
CDR3aa: CASSLRDTQSYGYTF

abundance: NA
v_gene: TRBV24-1
CDR3aa: CATSDAWDSNYNEQFF

abundance: NA
v_gene: TRBV7-9
CDR3aa: CASSRGTGAGETQYF

abundance: many
v_gene: TRBV9
CDR3aa: CASSVGVQNEQFF

abundance: NA
v_gene: TRBV14
CDR3aa: CASSQDVLGPGTDYEQYF

abundance: few
v_gene: TRBV27
CDR3aa: CASSLSGGGASLHF

abundance: few
v_gene: TRBV9
CDR3aa: CASSVLFDSGANVLTF

abundance: few
v_gene: TRBV5-1
CDR3aa: CASSDTNVLTF

abundance: few
v_gene: TRBV4-1
CDR3aa: CASSHEGRSGNTIYF